The TCR beta chain described here comes from a study of blood T cell repertoires in COVID-19. In the study overall: The United States, Italy and Spain were the sources of the acute and convalescent COVID-19 samples. In each case, the material was cDNA or gDNA derived from T cells, B-cell-depleted T cells, or PBMCs.

Per the study methods: Amplification from reference gene primers served as the basis for estimated nucleated cell counts. Libraries were prepared by immunoSEQ multiplex PCR; TCRdb keeps only in-frame clonotypes and omits some of them. V, J and clone size derive from that table, while D and trimming were established from the DNA sequence. The data contain about 180,000 clones, 80% to 90% of them singletons. V gave up 4 bases and J gave up 7 bases; unmatched junction bases: 11. CDR1 SGHTA and CDR2 FQGNSA come from the germline V gene. This CDR3 comprises 16 residues. The chain joins TRBV7-2 to TRBJ2-2; 8 bases map to TRBD1. The receptor comes from a woman aged 40 to 55 with acute COVID-19. Sequencing was performed on PBMCs or T cells enriched from blood (not recorded which). The CDR3 loop reads CASSSNPRTGYGELFF. CDR3 DNA: TGTGCCAGCAGCTCAAATCCCCGGACAGGGTACGGGGAGCTGTTTTTT.